These 27 T cell receptor beta chains originate from one sample sequenced in a study of T-cell reconstitution after alpha-beta-depleted transplantation in children. It was with unique molecular identifiers that the TCRbeta library was prepared. TCRdb re-analysed the PCR reads in MiXCR, keeping a single row per CDR3 protein. The sample lists fewer than 550,000 distinct CDR3 sequences, about an eighth seen once, with less than 15% in the top ten. The starting material was PBMCs, mostly from graft donor cells, obtained 180 days after TCRalphabeta/CD19-depleted stem cell transplant. The receptors originated from a female patient aged 2-10 years who had a stem cell transplant for aplastic anemia, so the T cells may come from the graft donor.

This clonotype was observed a few times. The V call is TRBV28, the J call TRBJ2-7; D call uncertain. Trimming removed 3 bases at V and 0 bases at J, with 6 bases between. The CDR3 length is 13 residues. From germline, CDR1 is MDHEN and CDR2 SYDVKM. The CDR3 here is CASSFLGSYEQYF. As DNA, the CDR3 is TGTGCCAGCAGTTTCTTGGGCTCCTACGAGCAGTACTTC.

This clonotype was counted between two and nine times. Germline is not matched at one junction end, which may reflect a read error. The chain links TRBV6-5 to TRBJ2-5; a possible D gene is TRBD1 (5 bases). This CDR3 spans 15 amino acids. Germline loops: CDR1 MNHEY, CDR2 SVGAGI. The CDR3, as DNA: TGTGCCAGCATTCTCCAGGGTATGAACCAGGAGACCCAGTACTTC. Its translation: CASILQGMNQETQYF.

This chain joins TRBV6-2 or TRBV6-3 and TRBJ2-3; 7 bases map to TRBD1. The CDR3 spans 17 residues. The germline V gene encodes CDR1 MNHEY and CDR2 SVGEGT. V was clipped by 5 bases and J by 4 bases; unmatched bases: 15. CDR3 in amino acids: CASSVPGTASWADTQYF. CDR3 nucleotide sequence: TGTGCCAGCAGTGTCCCCGGGACAGCTTCCTGGGCAGATACGCAGTATTTT.

This clonotype was seen a handful of times. The V call is TRBV7-2, the J call TRBJ1-1; the D gene is possibly TRBD1 (5 bases). There are 12 residues in the CDR3. The V gene lost 2 bases and the J gene lost 7 bases, with 8 bases spanning the gap. Germline assignment: CDR1 SGHTA and CDR2 FQGNSA. CDR3 in amino acids: CASSLLTDEAFF. For the CDR3, the DNA is TGTGCCAGCAGCTTATTGACAGATGAAGCTTTCTTT.

This chain joins TRBV10-2 and TRBJ1-1; the D gene is possibly TRBD1 (5 bases). The CDR3 is 13 residues long. The V and J ends lost 4 bases and 4 bases respectively, with 10 bases between them. Germline V gene lookup returns CDR1 WSHSY and CDR2 SAAADI. The CDR3 is CASSGGPSTEAFF. The CDR3 nucleotides are TGCGCCAGCAGTGGGGGACCGAGCACTGAAGCTTTCTTT.

There are many counts of this clonotype. The chain joins TRBV7-8 to TRBJ2-2; TRBD2 agrees at 7 bases. CDR1 is SGHVS, CDR2 FQNEAQ, per germline. There are 15 residues in the CDR3. The V segment lost 0 bases and the J segment 4 bases; nucleotides outside the gene matches: 2. The CDR3 region has the DNA TGTGCCAGCAGCTTAGCGGGAGGGGCCACCGGGGAGCTGTTTTTT. This gives the protein CASSLAGGATGELFF.

This clonotype showed up many times. Written as DNA, the CDR3 is TGTGCCAGCAGTCATTCCTACGAGCAGTACTTC. This gives the protein CASSHSYEQYF. This chain connects TRBV7-2 to TRBJ2-7; D is unclear. Germline V CDR1 and CDR2: SGHTA, FQGNSA. Trimming took 6 bases from V and 1 from J, leaving 4 bases between them. This CDR3 is 11 amino acids long.

The rearrangement uses TRBV5-1 and TRBJ2-1, with 8 bases that match TRBD1. This CDR3 region has 14 residues. Germline V CDR1 and CDR2: SGHRS, YFSETQ. V lost 4 bases to trimming and J lost 7 bases; unmatched junction nucleotides: 7. CDR3: CASSGGQGLNEQFF. In DNA, the CDR3 is TGCGCCAGCAGCGGAGGACAGGGATTAAATGAGCAGTTCTTC.

In this sample, this clonotype turned up a few times. The DNA of the CDR3 is TGTGCCAGCAGGCCACTAGCGGGAGTGACTGAGCAGTTCTTC. Translated, it gives CASRPLAGVTEQFF. This chain joins TRBV28 and TRBJ2-1; 11 nucleotides agree with TRBD2. The CDR3 length is 14 residues. The J segment lost 9 bases and the V segment lost 6 bases, leaving 7 bases of the junction unmatched. Germline-derived CDR1 and CDR2 are MDHEN and SYDVKM.

This clonotype was observed a handful of times. This rearrangement joins TRBV4-2 to TRBJ1-5; TRBD1 matches 7 bases. Germline values: CDR1 LGHNA, CDR2 YNFKEQ. The CDR3 has 17 residues. V was clipped by 4 bases and J by 3 bases; unmatched bases: 12. In nucleotides, the CDR3 is TGTGCCAGCAGCCCTGGCACAGGACAGGAGGCCAATCAGCCCCAGCATTTT. Its protein product is CASSPGTGQEANQPQHF.

This clonotype was counted only a few times. This CDR3 is CASSPITRQGSHEQYF. CDR3 nucleotides: TGTGCCAGCAGCCCCATTACACGACAGGGTTCCCACGAGCAGTACTTC. This sequence joins TRBV27 and TRBJ2-7; TRBD1 aligns across 7 bases. The junction had 16 bases not matched to a gene; V was cut back by 6 bases and J by 5 bases. The CDR3 is made up of 16 amino acids. Germline V lookup: CDR1 MNHEY, CDR2 SMNVEV (reference sequence).

The table lists this clonotype with a few counts. This chain links TRBV4-1 with TRBJ1-4; 7 bases are shared with TRBD1. J was trimmed by 5 bases and V by 0 bases; bases with no gene match: 6. The CDR3 loop spans 16 amino acids. Germline CDR1 reads MGHRA; CDR2 reads YSYEKL. For the CDR3, the DNA is TGCGCCAGCAGCCAAGATCCGGGACAGAACAATGAAAAACTGTTTTTT. Protein sequence: CASSQDPGQNNEKLFF.

The gene calls are TRBV5-5 and TRBJ2-7; D possibly corresponds to TRBD1 (5 bases). Germline CDR1 reads SGHKS; CDR2 reads YYEKEE (reference sequence). V was cut by 0 bases and J by 3 bases, with 19 bases left in between. This CDR3 spans 17 amino acids. DNA of the CDR3: TGTGCCAGCAGCTTGGGGTCTTGGGGCACCCCTATCTACGAGCAGTACTTC. Translation: CASSLGSWGTPIYEQYF.

V gene TRBV28 combines with J gene TRBJ2-7, with TRBD1 matching 8 bases. From germline, CDR1 is MDHEN and CDR2 SYDVKM. V was pared by 3 bases and J by 3 bases, with 7 bases of the junction left unmatched. The CDR3 spans 15 residues. Here the CDR3 DNA reads TGTGCCAGCAGTTTTCTCGGGACAGGTGGCTACGAGCAGTACTTC. Translation: CASSFLGTGGYEQYF.

This rearrangement joins TRBV5-1 to TRBJ2-1; 10 nucleotides match TRBD2. CDR1 is SGHRS, CDR2 YFSETQ, per germline. V lost 4 bases and J lost 6; bases outside the gene matches: 7. CDR3 size: 15 residues. In DNA form, the CDR3 reads TGCGCCAGCAGCGTTACTAGCGGGGCGGGCAATGAGCAGTTCTTC. Translating gives CASSVTSGAGNEQFF.

This chain connects TRBV20-1 to TRBJ1-1; 7 bases fit TRBD1. CDR3 size: 13 residues. The trim removed 4 bases at V and 0 bases at J, leaving 2 bases unmatched. Germline CDR1 is DFQATT and CDR2 is SNEGSKA (reference sequence). The CDR3 reads CSAKDRMNTEAFF. The CDR3 DNA follows: TGCAGTGCTAAGGACAGGATGAACACTGAAGCTTTCTTT.

Judged by abundance, this clonotype is medium-sized. The chain carries TRBV7-2 and TRBJ2-3; 14 bases are shared with TRBD2. Trimming at V came to 4 bases and at J to 5 bases, leaving 11 bases not matched to a gene. This CDR3 has 18 residues. The V gene's germline CDR1 is SGHTA and CDR2 FQGNSA. Here the CDR3 reads CASSSTTGTSGRIDTQYF. The CDR3 nucleotides read TGTGCCAGCAGCTCCACCACCGGGACTAGCGGGAGAATAGATACGCAGTATTTT.

V and J are TRBV7-6 and TRBJ2-3; D might be TRBD1 or TRBD2, each matching 5 bases. Looked up from germline, CDR1 is SGHVS and CDR2 is FNYEAQ. The V end was cut by 1 base, the J end by 4 bases, with 15 bases between. The CDR3 loop spans 16 amino acids. The CDR3 region is CASSLDGGVGADTQYF. CDR3 sequence (DNA): TGTGCCAGCAGCTTAGATGGGGGAGTCGGTGCAGATACGCAGTATTTT.

The sample holds a few counts of this clonotype. This chain uses TRBV18 with TRBJ1-1; D unresolved. The V end was cut by 0 bases, the J end by 1 base, with 6 bases between. Germline lookup yields CDR1 KGHSH and CDR2 LQKENI. This CDR3 spans 14 amino acids. This CDR3 reads CASSPPGWNTEAFF. The CDR3 DNA reads TGTGCCAGCTCACCACCAGGGTGGAACACTGAAGCTTTCTTT.

The J gene is TRBJ2-3, the V gene TRBV7-2, with D perhaps matching TRBD2 (6 bases). CDR1 SGHTA and CDR2 FQGNSA come from the germline V gene. The CDR3 runs 15 residues. V gave up 4 bases and J gave up 0 bases, with 11 bases separating them. The CDR3, as DNA: TGTGCCAGCAGCTATGGGACTCTTAGCACAGATACGCAGTATTTT. Residues: CASSYGTLSTDTQYF.

This clonotype was counted many times. V gene TRBV20-1 combines with J gene TRBJ2-7; 11 bases map to TRBD1. The CDR3 is 15 amino acids. Germline lookup yields CDR1 DFQATT and CDR2 SNEGSKA (reference sequence). The V segment lost 0 bases and the J segment 4 bases; nucleotides outside the gene matches: 5. CDR3 sequence reads: CSARDLDRGPYEQYF. Written as DNA, the CDR3 is TGCAGTGCTAGAGACCTGGACAGGGGGCCTTACGAGCAGTACTTC.

This clonotype came up a few times. This rearrangement joins TRBV12-3 or TRBV12-4 to TRBJ2-5; TRBD1 might be the D (6 bases). The CDR3 has 14 residues. V lost 1 base and J 5 bases, leaving 11 bases between the germline ends. CDR3 DNA: TGTGCCAGCAGTTTAGTAACAGGGAAGGAGACCCAGTACTTC. Translation gives CASSLVTGKETQYF.

Many counts were recorded for this clonotype. The J gene is TRBJ2-1, the V gene TRBV5-1; no definite D call. V was pared by 2 bases and J by 5 bases, with 14 bases between. This CDR3 region has 15 residues. Germline CDR1 is SGHRS and CDR2 is YFSETQ. The CDR3 bases are TGCGCCAGCAGCTTAGGGTCCGCGTCCCACAATGAGCAGTTCTTC. Its translation: CASSLGSASHNEQFF. Filled out from reference TRBV5-1 and TRBJ2-1, the complete variable domain reads KAGVTQTPRYLIKTRGQQVTLSCSPISGHRSVSWYQQTPGQGLQFLFEYFSETQRNKGNFPGRFSGRQFSNSRSEMNVSTLELGDSALYLCASSLGSASHNEQFFGPGTRLTVL.

The chain employs TRBV7-9 and TRBJ1-1; no clear D gene. From germline, CDR1 is SEHNR and CDR2 FQNEAQ (reference sequence). V was trimmed by 4 bases and J by 1 base, leaving 13 bases between them. The CDR3 has 15 amino acids. CDR3 region: CASSSTGKGNTEAFF. The CDR3 DNA is TGTGCCAGCAGCTCCACCGGGAAAGGGAACACTGAAGCTTTCTTT.

This clonotype came up a few times. V is TRBV27 and J is TRBJ1-2; 8 nucleotides align to TRBD1. In germline, CDR1 is MNHEY, CDR2 SMNVEV (reference sequence). Trimming took 2 bases from V and 4 from J; bases not matched to a gene: 6. CDR3 length: 15 residues. CDR3 region: CASSLSRGRVYGYTF. The CDR3 DNA sequence: TGTGCCAGCAGTTTAAGCAGGGGGCGCGTCTATGGCTACACCTTC.

The chain uses TRBV10-3 and TRBJ1-5; D call uncertain. The germline gives CDR1 ENHRY, CDR2 SYGVKD. CDR3 length: 17 amino acids. The germline V and J ends were trimmed by 3 bases and 2 bases, with 17 bases remaining between them. The CDR3 sequence: CAISDRVLDRGNQPQHF. The CDR3 DNA reads as TGTGCCATCAGTGATAGGGTACTCGATCGGGGCAATCAGCCCCAGCATTTT.

The CDR3 is CASSVQGPYEQYV. CDR3 nucleotides: TGTGCCAGCAGTGTCCAGGGCCCCTACGAGCAGTACGTC. V is TRBV6-1 and J is TRBJ2-7; TRBD1 is a possible D gene (5 bases). Trimming left V 4 bases short and J 2 bases short, with 9 bases between. The germline gives CDR1 MNHNS, CDR2 SASEGT. This CDR3 has 13 amino acids.